These 18 T cell receptor beta chains were sequenced from one sample in a study of PD-1 blockade in classical Hodgkin lymphoma. As to time point: cycle 4 day 1 (C4D1), after less than seven weeks of nivolumab. All patients relapsed after autologous stem cell transplantation, and brentuximab vedotin exposure varied. Researchers pulled CD8+ T cells out of thawed PBMCs using magnetic negative selection. The assay was immunoSEQ multiplex PCR, and TCRdb's table has in-frame clones only and misses some. The data contain several thousand clones, 60% of them seen just once; the ten biggest clones take up about 9.4%. The specimen comprised CD8+ T cells from blood, sampled before the fourth cycle of nivolumab. These receptors all stem from a human donor with classical Hodgkin lymphoma.

This sequence joins TRBV7-3 and TRBJ1-2, with TRBD1 matching over 8 bases. Germline-derived CDR1 and CDR2 are SGHTA and FQGTGA. V lost 5 bases, J lost 4 bases, and 9 bases stayed unmatched. This CDR3 has 15 residues. CDR3 coding DNA: TGTGCCAGCAGCCCCGGGACAGGAGAATTCTATGGCTACACCTTC. Its translation is CASSPGTGEFYGYTF.

The V and J genes are TRBV7-2 and TRBJ2-1; no reliable D call. Trimming removed 1 base from V and 10 bases from J, with 11 bases in between. Germline V gene data show CDR1 as SGHTA and CDR2 as FQGNSA. The CDR3 has 13 amino acids. CDR3 DNA sequence: TGTGCCAGCAGCTTAGGAGTTCGAGGAGAGCAGTTCTTC. It yields the protein CASSLGVRGEQFF. Full variable domain (missing parts from reference TRBV7-2 and TRBJ2-1): GAGVSQSPSNKVTEKGKDVELRCDPISGHTALYWYRQSLGQGLEFLIYFQGNSAPDKSGLPSDRFSAERTGGSVSTLTIQRTQQEDSAVYLCASSLGVRGEQFFGPGTRLTVL.

In its sample, this clone ranks as medium-sized. The chain links TRBV4-1 to TRBJ2-7; tentative D call: TRBD2 (5 bases). The CDR3 spans 14 residues. Germline V CDR1 and CDR2: MGHRA, YSYEKL. Trimming pared 3 bases from V and 0 bases from J, leaving 9 bases between. The CDR3 loop is CASSHSATSYEQYF. DNA for the CDR3: TGCGCCAGCAGCCATAGCGCCACCTCCTACGAGCAGTACTTC.

This clone has a handful of counts. The chain is built from TRBV7-9 and TRBJ1-2, with D tentatively TRBD1 (5 bases). V shed 4 bases and J shed 8 bases, with 11 bases lying between them. The CDR3 totals 12 residues. CDR1 and CDR2 (germline): SEHNR, FQNEAQ (reference sequence). The CDR3 coding sequence is TGTGCCAGCAGCTCGGAGGGGAGCGGCTACACCTTC. Amino acid sequence: CASSSEGSGYTF.

The J gene is TRBJ2-5, the V gene TRBV9, with D uncertain. Germline V gene lookup returns CDR1 SGDLS and CDR2 YYNGEE. The CDR3 consists of 16 residues. V was clipped by 0 bases and J by 5 bases, with 17 bases between them. CDR3 nucleotide sequence: TGTGCCAGCAGCGTAGCGGCGGACCCACGGGTGGAGACCCAGTACTTC. This gives the protein CASSVAADPRVETQYF. Drawing the rest from reference TRBV9 and TRBJ2-5, the complete variable domain is DSGVTQTPKHLITATGQRVTLRCSPRSGDLSVYWYQQSLDQGLQFLIQYYNGEERAKGNILERFSAQQFPDLHSELNLSSLELGDSALYFCASSVAADPRVETQYFGPGTRLLVL.

This clone was recorded once. The V gene is TRBV14, the J gene TRBJ2-7, with D tentatively TRBD1 (6 bases). The CDR3 has 13 residues. The germline V and J ends were trimmed by 4 bases and 3 bases, with 10 bases remaining between them. CDR1 and CDR2 (germline): SGHDN, FVKESK. The DNA of the CDR3 is TGTGCCAGCAGCCCCTCGGACAGCTACGAGCAGTACTTC. As protein: CASSPSDSYEQYF.

This chain connects TRBV5-8 to TRBJ1-1; D gene ambiguous. The V end was cut by 2 bases, the J end by 3 bases, with 11 bases between. The length of the CDR3 is 14 residues. Germline V CDR1 and CDR2: SGHTS, YDEGEE. In DNA, the CDR3 is TGTGCCAGCAGCTTTAATGGTGAGGACACTGAAGCTTTCTTT. Translated: CASSFNGEDTEAFF.

This clone turned up a few times. J is TRBJ2-7 and V is TRBV4-1; 7 bases line up with TRBD2. CDR1 is MGHRA, CDR2 YSYEKL, per germline. The CDR3 consists of 14 residues. J was trimmed by 2 bases and V by 0 bases; bases with no gene match: 1. Here the CDR3 reads CASSQDSGTYEQYF. The CDR3 bases are TGCGCCAGCAGCCAAGACAGCGGGACCTACGAGCAGTACTTC.

J is TRBJ1-4 and V is TRBV4-2; D is perhaps TRBD1 (6 bases). Looked up from germline, CDR1 is LGHNA and CDR2 is YNFKEQ. CDR3 length: 15 amino acids. V gave up 1 base and J gave up 4 bases, with 10 bases separating them. The CDR3 nucleotides read TGTGCCAGCAGCCAAGCGACAGGTCGTAATGAAAAACTGTTTTTT. This translates into CASSQATGRNEKLFF.

In this sample, this clone turned up a few times. The CDR3 sequence: CASSLRVLSRDRVYEQYF. Written as DNA, the CDR3 is TGTGCCAGCAGCTTGAGGGTCTTGTCTCGGGACAGGGTCTACGAGCAGTACTTC. V is TRBV5-5 and J is TRBJ2-7; 9 bases are a match to TRBD1. Germline CDR1 is SGHKS and CDR2 is YYEKEE (reference sequence). The CDR3 is made up of 18 amino acids. The V segment lost 1 base and the J segment 3 bases; nucleotides outside the gene matches: 14. The whole variable domain, filled in from reference TRBV5-5 and TRBJ2-7, reads DAGVTQSPTHLIKTRGQQVTLRCSPISGHKSVSWYQQVLGQGPQFIFQYYEKEERGRGNFPDRFSARQFPNYSSELNVNALLLGDSALYLCASSLRVLSRDRVYEQYFGPGTRLTVT.

J is TRBJ2-3 and V is TRBV12-5; TRBD2 matches 9 bases. Germline V gives CDR1 LGHNT, CDR2 FRNRAP. This CDR3 is 16 amino acids long. V was pared by 0 bases and J by 2 bases, with 3 bases of the junction left unmatched. Here the CDR3 DNA reads TGTGCTAGTGGTTTGGTACTAGCGGGCTTCACAGATACGCAGTATTTT. It translates to CASGLVLAGFTDTQYF.

The DNA for the CDR3 is TGTGCCAGTGGACAGGGAGATGGCTACACCTTC. Amino acids: CASGQGDGYTF. The V and J genes are TRBV19 and TRBJ1-2, with 8 bases aligning to TRBD1. The CDR3 covers 11 residues. The V and J ends lost 8 bases and 6 bases, in that order; junction bases with no gene match: 2. Per germline, CDR1 LNHDA and CDR2 SQIVND (reference sequence).

J is TRBJ1-2 and V is TRBV4-1; TRBD1 aligns across 8 bases. Germline lookup yields CDR1 MGHRA and CDR2 YSYEKL. CDR3 length: 16 residues. With V trimmed by 0 bases and J by 5 bases, 8 bases remained unmatched. Here the CDR3 DNA reads TGCGCCAGCAGCCAAGATAGCAGGGGGCTAGGGTATGGCTACACCTTC. Residues: CASSQDSRGLGYGYTF.

This clone was counted between two and nine times. The V call is TRBV27, the J call TRBJ1-2; TRBD1 is a possible D gene (6 bases). Germline V lookup: CDR1 MNHEY, CDR2 SMNVEV (reference sequence). V was pared by 0 bases and J by 5 bases, with 16 bases between. The CDR3 has 16 amino acids. CDR3 amino acids: CASSLSPPGRGYGYTF. CDR3 in DNA: TGTGCCAGCAGTTTATCCCCCCCGGGCAGGGGATATGGCTACACCTTC.

The chain links TRBV28 to TRBJ1-1; D unclear. The ends were cut back, 4 bases at V and 4 bases at J, with 13 bases in the middle. Germline values: CDR1 MDHEN, CDR2 SYDVKM. The CDR3 covers 14 residues. Written as DNA, the CDR3 is TGTGCCAGCAGTTCCACGTCTAAGGGCACTGAAGCTTTCTTT. Protein sequence: CASSSTSKGTEAFF.

The chain uses TRBV30 and TRBJ1-4; unclear D gene. V dropped 2 bases and J dropped 7 bases, with 8 bases sitting between them. In germline, CDR1 is GTSNPN, CDR2 SVGIG (reference sequence). The CDR3 is made up of 12 amino acids. The CDR3 nucleotides are TGTGCCTGGAGTCCAGATACTGAAAAACTGTTTTTT. Translating gives CAWSPDTEKLFF.

The chain links TRBV11-1 to TRBJ2-1; unclear D gene. This CDR3 comprises 12 residues. The V end was cut by 3 bases, the J end by 9 bases, with 9 bases between. Germline V gene data show CDR1 as SGHAT and CDR2 as FQDESV (reference sequence). The CDR3 region is CASSFVGGEQFF. DNA of the CDR3: TGTGCCAGCAGCTTCGTGGGCGGTGAGCAGTTCTTC.

The V and J genes are TRBV13 and TRBJ2-5, with a possible D match to TRBD2 (5 bases). The ends were cut back, 4 bases at V and 5 bases at J, with 14 bases in the middle. The CDR3 consists of 14 residues. CDR1 and CDR2 from the germline V gene are PRHDT and FYEKMQ (reference sequence). The CDR3 region has the DNA TGTGCCAGCAGCTCCCTGGGGAGCAGGGAGACCCAGTACTTC. This gives the protein CASSSLGSRETQYF.